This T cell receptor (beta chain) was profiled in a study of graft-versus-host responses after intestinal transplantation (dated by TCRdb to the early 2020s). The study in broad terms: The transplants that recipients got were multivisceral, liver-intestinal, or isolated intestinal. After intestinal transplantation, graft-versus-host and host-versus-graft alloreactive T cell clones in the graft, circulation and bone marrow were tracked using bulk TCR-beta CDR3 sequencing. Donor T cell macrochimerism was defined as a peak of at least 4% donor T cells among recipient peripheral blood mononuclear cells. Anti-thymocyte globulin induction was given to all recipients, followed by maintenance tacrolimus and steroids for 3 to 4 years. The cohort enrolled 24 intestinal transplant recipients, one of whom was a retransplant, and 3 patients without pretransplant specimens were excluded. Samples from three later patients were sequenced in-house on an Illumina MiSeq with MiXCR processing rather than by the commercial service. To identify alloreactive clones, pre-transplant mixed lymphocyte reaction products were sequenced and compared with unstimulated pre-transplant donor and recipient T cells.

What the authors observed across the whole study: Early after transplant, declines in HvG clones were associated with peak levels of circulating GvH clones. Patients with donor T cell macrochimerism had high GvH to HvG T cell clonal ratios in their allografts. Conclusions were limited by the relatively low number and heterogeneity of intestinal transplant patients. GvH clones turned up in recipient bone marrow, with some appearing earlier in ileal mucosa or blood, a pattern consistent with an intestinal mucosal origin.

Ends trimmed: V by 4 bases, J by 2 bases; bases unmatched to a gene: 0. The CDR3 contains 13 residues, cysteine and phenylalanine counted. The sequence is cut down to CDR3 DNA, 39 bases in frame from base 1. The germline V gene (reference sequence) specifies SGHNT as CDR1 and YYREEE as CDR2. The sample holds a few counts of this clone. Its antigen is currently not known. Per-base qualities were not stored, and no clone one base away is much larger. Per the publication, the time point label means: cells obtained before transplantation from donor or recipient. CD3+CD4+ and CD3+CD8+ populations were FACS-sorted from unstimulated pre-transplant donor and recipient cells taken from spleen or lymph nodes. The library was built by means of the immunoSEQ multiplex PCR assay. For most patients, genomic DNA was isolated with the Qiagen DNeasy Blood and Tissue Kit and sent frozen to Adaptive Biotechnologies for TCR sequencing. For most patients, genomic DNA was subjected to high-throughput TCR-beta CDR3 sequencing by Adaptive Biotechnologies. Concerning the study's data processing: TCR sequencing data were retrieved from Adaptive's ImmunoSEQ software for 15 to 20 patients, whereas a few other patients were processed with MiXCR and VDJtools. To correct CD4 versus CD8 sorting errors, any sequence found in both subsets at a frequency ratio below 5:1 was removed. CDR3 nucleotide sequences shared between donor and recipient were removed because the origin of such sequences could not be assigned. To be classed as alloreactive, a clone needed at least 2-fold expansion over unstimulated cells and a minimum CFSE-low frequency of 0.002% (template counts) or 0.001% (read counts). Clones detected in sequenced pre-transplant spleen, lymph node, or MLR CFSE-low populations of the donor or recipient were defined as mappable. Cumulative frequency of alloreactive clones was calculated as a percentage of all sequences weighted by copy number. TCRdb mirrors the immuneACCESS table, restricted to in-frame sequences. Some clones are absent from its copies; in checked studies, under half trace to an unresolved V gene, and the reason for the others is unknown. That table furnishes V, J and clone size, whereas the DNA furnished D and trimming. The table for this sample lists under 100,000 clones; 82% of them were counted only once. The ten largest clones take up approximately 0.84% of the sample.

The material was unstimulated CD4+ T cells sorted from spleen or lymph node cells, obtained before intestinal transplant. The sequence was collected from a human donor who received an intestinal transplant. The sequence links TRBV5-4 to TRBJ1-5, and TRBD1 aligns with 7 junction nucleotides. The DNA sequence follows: TGTGCCAGCAGCAGGGGGCGCAATCAGCCCCAGCATTTT. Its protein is CASSRGRNQPQHF.